Listed here is a single T cell receptor (beta chain). This sample is drawn from a study of blood T cell repertoires in COVID-19. Across the whole study: There were acute and convalescent COVID-19 samples, and they came from the United States, Italy and Spain.

Trimming removed 2 bases from V and 5 bases from J, with 6 bases in between. This CDR3 spans 12 amino acids. Looked up from germline, CDR1 is MDHEN and CDR2 is SYDVKM. As originally analysed: Amplification of reference gene primers was used by the study to estimate nucleated cell counts. The data were produced by immunoSEQ multiplex PCR, yet TCRdb's version contains in-frame clones alone and is incomplete. Clone size and the V and J calls come from that table; the DNA yielded D and trimming. The sample lists 15,000 to 20,000 clones, about nine tenths occurring once. Sequencing was done on a sample of peripheral blood. The TCR originated in a human donor in a cohort sampled during active COVID-19. This chain links TRBV28 with TRBJ2-5; no firm D call. The CDR3 bases are TGTGCCAGCAGTTTACTGCGTGAGACCCAGTACTTC. It encodes CASSLLRETQYF.